The next 9 T cell receptor beta chains were all read from a single sample in a study of regulatory and conventional T cells in RAG deficiency. Conventional CD4+ T cells were sorted from blood as CD25-low CD127-high cells. Clones were sequenced by immunoSEQ multiplex PCR, and TCRdb holds only the in-frame ones, with some missing. The repertoire holds about 46,000 clones, with 80% to 90% as singletons. This sample also appeared in a second study, on regulatory T cells. That work contributes: Primers: 52 TRBV forward and 13 TRBJ reverse.

Specimen: CD4+ effector T cells sorted from blood. The source is a human donor in good health.

This chain connects TRBV5-1 to TRBJ1-1; D is perhaps TRBD1 (6 bases). Germline V CDR1 and CDR2: SGHRS, YFSETQ. Deletions cut 4 bases from V and 0 bases from J, with 19 bases between. The CDR3 totals 17 residues. The CDR3 nucleotides are TGCGCCAGCAGCCGTACCCCCGGGGGCGAGGTGAACACTGAAGCTTTCTTT. Its protein is CASSRTPGGEVNTEAFF. The full variable domain, with the rest looked up from reference TRBV5-1 and TRBJ1-1, is KAGVTQTPRYLIKTRGQQVTLSCSPISGHRSVSWYQQTPGQGLQFLFEYFSETQRNKGNFPGRFSGRQFSNSRSEMNVSTLELGDSALYLCASSRTPGGEVNTEAFFGQGTRLTVV.

The genes are TRBV27 and TRBJ1-1; D is possibly TRBD1 (5 bases). Trimming removed 0 bases from V and 5 bases from J, with 10 bases in between. From germline, CDR1 is MNHEY and CDR2 SMNVEV (reference sequence). The CDR3 totals 14 residues. CDR3 coding DNA: TGTGCCAGCAGTTTATCTTTGGGGGTTACTGAAGCTTTCTTT. As protein: CASSLSLGVTEAFF.

The chain employs TRBV5-6 and TRBJ2-5; no firm D call. The CDR3 runs to 12 residues. V was trimmed by 7 bases and J by 1 base, leaving 8 bases between them. Germline V gene data show CDR1 as SGHDT and CDR2 as YYEEEE. In nucleotides, the CDR3 is TGTGCCAGCTGTCCGTTCCAAGAGACCCAGTACTTC. Protein: CASCPFQETQYF.

This chain connects TRBV18 to TRBJ2-3; 8 bases fit TRBD2. J lost 0 bases, V lost 3 bases, and 5 bases had no gene match. This CDR3 has 16 amino acids. Germline CDR1 KGHSH, CDR2 LQKENI. The CDR3 sequence is CASSPLAGPSTDTQYF. In DNA, the CDR3 is TGTGCCAGCTCACCTTTAGCGGGGCCTAGCACAGATACGCAGTATTTT.

The J gene is TRBJ1-5, the V gene TRBV21-1. TRBV21-1 is recorded as a pseudogene. The CDR3 sequence is 16 residues long. The CDR3: CASRNREGQQNQPQHF. CDR3 in DNA: TGTGCCAGCAGGAATAGGGAGGGACAGCAAAATCAGCCCCAGCATTTT.

CDR3 in amino acids: CAWSVRKQAYEQYF. The DNA of the CDR3 is TGTGCCTGGAGTGTACGGAAACAGGCCTACGAGCAGTACTTC. This chain connects TRBV30 to TRBJ2-5; D may be TRBD1 (5 bases). The better agreement between TRBJ2-7 and the DNA end casts doubt on the J call. From germline, CDR1 is GTSNPN and CDR2 SVGIG (reference sequence). CDR3 size: 14 residues.

The chain links TRBV7-2 to TRBJ1-1; D is perhaps TRBD1 (5 bases). CDR1 and CDR2 (germline): SGHTA, FQGNSA. With 1 base removed from V and 4 bases from J, the gap between germline ends came to 13 bases. The CDR3 is 15 residues long. The DNA for the CDR3 is TGTGCCAGCAGCTTAGATTTTAGGACACCCACTGAAGCTTTCTTT. The encoded protein is CASSLDFRTPTEAFF.

This sequence joins TRBV19 and TRBJ2-2; unclear D gene. Germline V lookup: CDR1 LNHDA, CDR2 SQIVND (reference sequence). V was clipped by 9 bases and J by 0 bases, with 11 bases between them. CDR3 length equals 14 residues. The CDR3 protein is CASDSSANTGELFF. The CDR3 nucleotides read TGTGCCAGCGACTCCAGCGCGAACACCGGGGAGCTGTTTTTT.

The chain has TRBV6-1 and TRBJ1-5; a weak D match, TRBD1 (5 bases). The germline V gene has CDR1 MNHNS and CDR2 SASEGT. V lost 6 bases and J 3 bases, leaving 12 bases between the germline ends. This CDR3 spans 14 amino acids. The CDR3 is CASSSGGNNQPQHF. For the CDR3, the DNA is TGTGCCAGCAGCTCTGGGGGGAACAATCAGCCCCAGCATTTT.